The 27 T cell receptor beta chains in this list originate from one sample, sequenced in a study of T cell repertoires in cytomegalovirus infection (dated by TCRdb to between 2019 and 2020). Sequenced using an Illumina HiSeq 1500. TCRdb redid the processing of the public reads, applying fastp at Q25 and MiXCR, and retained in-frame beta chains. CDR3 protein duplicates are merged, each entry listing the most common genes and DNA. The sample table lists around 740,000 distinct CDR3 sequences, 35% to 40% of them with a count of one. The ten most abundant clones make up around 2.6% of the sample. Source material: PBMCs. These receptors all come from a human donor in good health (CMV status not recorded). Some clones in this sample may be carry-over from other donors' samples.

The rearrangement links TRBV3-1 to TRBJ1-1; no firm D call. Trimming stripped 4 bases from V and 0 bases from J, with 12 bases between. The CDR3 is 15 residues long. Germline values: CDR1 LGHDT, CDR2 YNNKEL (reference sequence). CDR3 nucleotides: TGTGCCAGCAGCCTCCGCCGACCGTTGAACACTGAAGCTTTCTTT. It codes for CASSLRRPLNTEAFF.

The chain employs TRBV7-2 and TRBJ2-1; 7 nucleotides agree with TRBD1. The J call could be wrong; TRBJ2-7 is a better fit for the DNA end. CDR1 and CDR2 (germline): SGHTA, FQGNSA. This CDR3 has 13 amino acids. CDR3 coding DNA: TGTGCCAGCAGCGTGGGACAGTACAATGAGCAGTACTTC. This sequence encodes CASSVGQYNEQYF.

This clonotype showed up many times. The CDR3 DNA reads as TGTGCCTGGAGTGTAGGACAGGGCGGAATGAACACTGAAGCTTTCTTT. This codes for CAWSVGQGGMNTEAFF. This chain joins TRBV30 and TRBJ1-1, with TRBD1 matching 8 bases. This CDR3 comprises 16 residues. The V gene end was trimmed by 0 bases and the J gene end by 0 bases; junction bases not matched to a gene: 6. Germline CDR1 reads GTSNPN; CDR2 reads SVGIG (reference sequence).

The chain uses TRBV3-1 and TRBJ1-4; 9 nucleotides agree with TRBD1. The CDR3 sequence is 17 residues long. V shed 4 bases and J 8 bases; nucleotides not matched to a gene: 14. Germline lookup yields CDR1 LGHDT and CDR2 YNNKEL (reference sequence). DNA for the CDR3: TGTGCCAGCAGCCTTTCCTTGGACAGGGGCCCTCGGGAAAAACTGTTTTTT. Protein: CASSLSLDRGPREKLFF. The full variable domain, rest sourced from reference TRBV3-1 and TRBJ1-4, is DTAVSQTPKYLVTQMGNDKSIKCEQNLGHDTMYWYKQDSKKFLKIMFSYNNKELIINETVPNRFSPKSPDKAHLNLHINSLELGDSAVYFCASSLSLDRGPREKLFFGSGTQLSVL.

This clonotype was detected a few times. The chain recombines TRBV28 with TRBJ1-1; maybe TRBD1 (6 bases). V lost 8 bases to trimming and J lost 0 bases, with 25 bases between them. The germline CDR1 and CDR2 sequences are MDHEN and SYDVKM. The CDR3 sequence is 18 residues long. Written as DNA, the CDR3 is TGTGCCAGCCCTGGCCGAATCGGGCAGGGGAACCTGAACACTGAAGCTTTCTTT. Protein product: CASPGRIGQGNLNTEAFF. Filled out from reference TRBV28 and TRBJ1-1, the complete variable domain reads DVKVTQSSRYLVKRTGEKVFLECVQDMDHENMFWYRQDPGLGLRLIYFSYDVKMKEKGDIPEGYSVSREKKERFSLILESASTNQTSMYLCASPGRIGQGNLNTEAFFGQGTRLTVV.

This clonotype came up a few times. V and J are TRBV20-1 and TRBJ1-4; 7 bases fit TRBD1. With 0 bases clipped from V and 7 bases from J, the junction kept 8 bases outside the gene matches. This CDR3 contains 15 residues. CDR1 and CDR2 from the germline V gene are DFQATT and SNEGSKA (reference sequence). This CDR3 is CSARDYRGPGEKLFF. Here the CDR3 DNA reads TGCAGTGCTAGAGATTATAGGGGGCCGGGTGAAAAACTGTTTTTT.

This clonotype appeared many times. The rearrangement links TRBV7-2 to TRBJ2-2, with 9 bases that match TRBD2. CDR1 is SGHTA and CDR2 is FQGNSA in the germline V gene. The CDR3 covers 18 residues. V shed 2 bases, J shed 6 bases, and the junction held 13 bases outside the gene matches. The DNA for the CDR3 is TGTGCCAGCAGCTTAATAGCCCAACGAGGCGGGAGGGCCGGGGAGCTGTTTTTT. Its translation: CASSLIAQRGGRAGELFF.

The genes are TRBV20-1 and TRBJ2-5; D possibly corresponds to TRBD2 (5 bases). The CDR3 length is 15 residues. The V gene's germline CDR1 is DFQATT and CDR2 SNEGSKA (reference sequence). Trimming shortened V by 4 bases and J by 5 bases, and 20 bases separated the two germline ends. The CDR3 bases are TGCAGTGCTACCCACCCGGACCAGCGGTGGGAGACCCAGTACTTC. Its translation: CSATHPDQRWETQYF.

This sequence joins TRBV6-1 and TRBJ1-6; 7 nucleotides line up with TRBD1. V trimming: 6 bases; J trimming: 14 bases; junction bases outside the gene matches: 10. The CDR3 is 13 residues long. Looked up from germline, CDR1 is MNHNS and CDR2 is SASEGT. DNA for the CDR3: TGTGCCAGCAGAGACAGGGCCGAGTATACCCTCCACTTT. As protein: CASRDRAEYTLHF.

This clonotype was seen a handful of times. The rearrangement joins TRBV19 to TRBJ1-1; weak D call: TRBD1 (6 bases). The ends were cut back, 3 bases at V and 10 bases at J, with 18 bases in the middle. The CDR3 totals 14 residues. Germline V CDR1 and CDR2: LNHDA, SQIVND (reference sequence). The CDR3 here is CASSIPRTDQGAFF. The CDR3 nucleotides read TGTGCCAGTAGTATTCCCCGGACAGACCAGGGAGCTTTCTTT.

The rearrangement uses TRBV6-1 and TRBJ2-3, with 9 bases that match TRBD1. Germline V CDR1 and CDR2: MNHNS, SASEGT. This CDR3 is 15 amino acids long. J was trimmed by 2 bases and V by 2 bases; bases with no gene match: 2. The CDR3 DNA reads TGTGCCAGCAGTGAATCACAGGGGGCCACAGATACGCAGTATTTT. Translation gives CASSESQGATDTQYF.

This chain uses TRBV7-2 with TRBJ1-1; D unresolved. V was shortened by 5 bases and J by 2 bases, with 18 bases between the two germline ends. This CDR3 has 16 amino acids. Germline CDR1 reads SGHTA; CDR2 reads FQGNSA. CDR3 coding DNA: TGTGCCAGCAGCCCACGATCCGGATCGGTTAACACTGAAGCTTTCTTT. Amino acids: CASSPRSGSVNTEAFF.

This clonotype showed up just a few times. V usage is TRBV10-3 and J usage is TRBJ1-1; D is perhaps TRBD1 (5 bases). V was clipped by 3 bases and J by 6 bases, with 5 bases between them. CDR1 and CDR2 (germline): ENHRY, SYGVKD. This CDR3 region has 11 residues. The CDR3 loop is CAISEGAEAFF. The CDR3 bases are TGTGCCATCAGTGAAGGGGCTGAAGCTTTCTTT.

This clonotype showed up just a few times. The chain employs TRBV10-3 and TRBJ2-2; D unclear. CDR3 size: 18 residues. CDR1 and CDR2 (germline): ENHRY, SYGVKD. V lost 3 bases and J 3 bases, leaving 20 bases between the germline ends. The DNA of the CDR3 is TGTGCCATCAGTGACGAGTTGGCAGCCCGAGCTGACACCGGGGAGCTGTTTTTT. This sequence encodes CAISDELAARADTGELFF.

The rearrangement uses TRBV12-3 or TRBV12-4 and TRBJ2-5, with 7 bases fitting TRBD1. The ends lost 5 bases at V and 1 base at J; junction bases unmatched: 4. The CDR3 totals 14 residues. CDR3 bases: TGTGCCAGCAGTGTACAGGGGCTCCAAGAGACCCAGTACTTC. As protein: CASSVQGLQETQYF.

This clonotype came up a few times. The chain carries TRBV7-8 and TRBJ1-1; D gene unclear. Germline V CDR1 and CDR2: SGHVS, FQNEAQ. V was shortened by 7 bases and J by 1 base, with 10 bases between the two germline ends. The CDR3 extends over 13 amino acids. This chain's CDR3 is CASIPLRNTEAFF. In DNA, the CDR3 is TGTGCCAGCATCCCCCTAAGGAACACTGAAGCTTTCTTT. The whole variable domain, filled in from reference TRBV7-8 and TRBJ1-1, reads GAGVSQSPRYKVAKRGQDVALRCDPISGHVSLFWYQQALGQGPEFLTYFQNEAQLDKSGLPSDRFFAERPEGSVSTLKIQRTQQEDSAVYLCASIPLRNTEAFFGQGTRLTVV.

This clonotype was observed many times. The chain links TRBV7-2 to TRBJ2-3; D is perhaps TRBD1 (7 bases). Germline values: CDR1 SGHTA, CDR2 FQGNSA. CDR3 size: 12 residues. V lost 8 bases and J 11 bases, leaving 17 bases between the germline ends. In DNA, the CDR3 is TGTGCCAGCCTAGCGTCGGGACAGAGGCAGTATTTT. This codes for CASLASGQRQYF.

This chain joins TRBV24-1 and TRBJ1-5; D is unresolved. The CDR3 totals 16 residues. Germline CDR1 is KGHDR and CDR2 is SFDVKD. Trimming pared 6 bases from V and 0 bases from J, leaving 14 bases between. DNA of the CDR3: TGTGCCACCAGTTATTCACGTACAGTTAGCAATCAGCCCCAGCATTTT. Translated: CATSYSRTVSNQPQHF.

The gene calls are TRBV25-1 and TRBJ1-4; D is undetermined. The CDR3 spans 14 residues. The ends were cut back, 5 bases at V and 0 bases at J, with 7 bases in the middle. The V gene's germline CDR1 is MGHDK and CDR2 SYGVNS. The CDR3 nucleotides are TGTGCCAGCAGTACGGGGACAACTAATGAAAAACTGTTTTTT. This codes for CASSTGTTNEKLFF. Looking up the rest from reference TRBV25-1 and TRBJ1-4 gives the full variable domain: EADIYQTPRYLVIGTGKKITLECSQTMGHDKMYWYQQDPGMELHLIHYSYGVNSTEKGDLSSESTVSRIRTEHFPLTLESARPSHTSQYLCASSTGTTNEKLFFGSGTQLSVL.

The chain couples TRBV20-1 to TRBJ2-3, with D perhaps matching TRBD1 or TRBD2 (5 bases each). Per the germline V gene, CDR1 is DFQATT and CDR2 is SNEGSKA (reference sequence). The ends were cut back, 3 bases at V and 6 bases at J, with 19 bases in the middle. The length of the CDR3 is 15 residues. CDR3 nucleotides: TGCAGTGCTAGGAACGGTACGGGGCTGAGGGATACGCAGTATTTT. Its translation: CSARNGTGLRDTQYF.

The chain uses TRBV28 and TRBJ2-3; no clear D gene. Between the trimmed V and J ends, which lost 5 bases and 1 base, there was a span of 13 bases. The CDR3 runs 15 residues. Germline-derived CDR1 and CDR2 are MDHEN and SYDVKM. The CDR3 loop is CASSPRWVGTDTQYF. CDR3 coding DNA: TGTGCCAGCAGTCCTCGGTGGGTTGGCACAGATACGCAGTATTTT.

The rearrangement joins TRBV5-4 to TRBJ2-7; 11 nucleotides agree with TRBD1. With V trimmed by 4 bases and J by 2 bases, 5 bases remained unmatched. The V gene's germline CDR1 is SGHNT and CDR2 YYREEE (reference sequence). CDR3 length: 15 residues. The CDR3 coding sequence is TGTGCCAGCAGCGAGGGACAGGGGGTGGCCTACGAGCAGTACTTC. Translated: CASSEGQGVAYEQYF.

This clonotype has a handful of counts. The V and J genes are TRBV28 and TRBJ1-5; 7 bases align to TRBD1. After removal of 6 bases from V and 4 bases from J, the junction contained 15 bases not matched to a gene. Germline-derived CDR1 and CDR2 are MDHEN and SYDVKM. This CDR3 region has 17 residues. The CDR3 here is CASSPLIGTEVNQPQHF. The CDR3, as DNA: TGTGCCAGCAGCCCCTTGATCGGGACAGAGGTTAATCAGCCCCAGCATTTT.

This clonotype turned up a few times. The CDR3 nucleotides are TGTGCCAGTAGCTCCGGGACACAAAATCAGCCCCAGCATTTT. It codes for CASSSGTQNQPQHF. The chain is built from TRBV19 and TRBJ1-5; TRBD1 is a possible D gene (6 bases). Trimming took 6 bases from V and 4 from J, leaving 13 bases between them. Per the germline V gene, CDR1 is LNHDA and CDR2 is SQIVND (reference sequence). The CDR3 consists of 14 residues. Full variable domain (missing parts from reference TRBV19 and TRBJ1-5): DGGITQSPKYLFRKEGQNVTLSCEQNLNHDAMYWYRQDPGQGLRLIYYSQIVNDFQKGDIAEGYSVSREKKESFPLTVTSAQKNPTAFYLCASSSGTQNQPQHFGDGTRLSIL.

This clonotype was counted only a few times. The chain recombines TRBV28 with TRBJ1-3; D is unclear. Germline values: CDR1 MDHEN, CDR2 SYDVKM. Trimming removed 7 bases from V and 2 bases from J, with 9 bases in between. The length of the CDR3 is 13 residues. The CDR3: CASKPGPGNTIYF. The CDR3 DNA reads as TGTGCCAGCAAGCCCGGACCTGGAAACACCATATATTTT.

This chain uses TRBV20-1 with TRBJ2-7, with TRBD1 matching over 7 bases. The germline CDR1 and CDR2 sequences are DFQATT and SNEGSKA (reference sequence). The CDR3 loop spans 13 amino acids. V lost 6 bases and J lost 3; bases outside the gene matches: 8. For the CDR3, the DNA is TGCAGTGCGGACCGGGACAGCATCTACGAGCAGTACTTC. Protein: CSADRDSIYEQYF.

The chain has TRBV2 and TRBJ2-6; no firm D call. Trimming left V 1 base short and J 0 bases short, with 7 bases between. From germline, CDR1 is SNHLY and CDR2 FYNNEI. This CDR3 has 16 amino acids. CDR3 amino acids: CASSEGLYSGANVLTF. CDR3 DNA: TGTGCCAGCAGTGAAGGCCTATACTCTGGGGCCAACGTCCTGACTTTC.